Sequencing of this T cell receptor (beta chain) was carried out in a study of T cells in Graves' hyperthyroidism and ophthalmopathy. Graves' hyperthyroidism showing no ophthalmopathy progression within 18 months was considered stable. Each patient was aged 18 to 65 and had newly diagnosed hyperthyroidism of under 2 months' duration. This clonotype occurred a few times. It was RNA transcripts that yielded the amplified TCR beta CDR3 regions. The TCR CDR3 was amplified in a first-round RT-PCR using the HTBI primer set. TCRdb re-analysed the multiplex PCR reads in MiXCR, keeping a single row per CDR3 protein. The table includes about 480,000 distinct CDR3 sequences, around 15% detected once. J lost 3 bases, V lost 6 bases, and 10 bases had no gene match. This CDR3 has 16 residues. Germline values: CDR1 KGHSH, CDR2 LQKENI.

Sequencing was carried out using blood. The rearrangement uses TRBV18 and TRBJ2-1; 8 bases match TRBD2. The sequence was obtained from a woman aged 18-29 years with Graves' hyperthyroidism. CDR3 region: CASSLERELDYNEQFF. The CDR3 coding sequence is TGTGCCAGCTCGCTCGAGCGGGAGCTGGACTACAATGAGCAGTTCTTC.